This TCR beta chain originates from a study of T cell responses to AZD1222 COVID-19 vaccine. Germline V CDR1 and CDR2: SEHNR, FQNEAQ (reference sequence). The length of the CDR3 is 17 residues. V lost 5 bases and J lost 4; bases outside the gene matches: 16. Data came from immunoSEQ multiplex PCR; TCRdb stores just in-frame clones and leaves some out. The sample yields 95,000 to 100,000 clones, around 87% seen once. Sequencing was performed on peripheral blood, taken 28 days after the second AZD1222 dose. The V call is TRBV7-9, the J call TRBJ2-7; TRBD2 agrees at 8 bases. This clonotype was obtained from an adult who received the AZD1222 COVID-19 vaccine. CDR3 bases: TGTGCCAGCAGCCACCCGGGGGCTAGCGGGTCCCGGTACGAGCAGTACTTC. Residues: CASSHPGASGSRYEQYF. The full variable domain, its missing parts supplied by reference TRBV7-9 and TRBJ2-7, is DTGVSQNPRHKITKRGQNVTFRCDPISEHNRLYWYRQTLGQGPEFLTYFQNEAQLEKSRLLSDRFSAERPKGSFSTLEIQRTEQGDSAMYLCASSHPGASGSRYEQYFGPGTRLTVT.